These T cell receptor beta chains were read from a single sample in a study of human T cells and chemical hapten exposure. From the RACE reads, TCRdb called clonotypes with MiXCR, one entry per CDR3 protein. The data show approximately 30,000 distinct CDR3 sequences, nearly 6% seen once. Sequencing used whole blood, obtained in connection with sensitization to the hapten diphenylcyclopropenone (DPC). The receptors were gathered from a man under 40 with alopecia areata. Some clones in this sample may be carry-over from other donors' samples. Both conserved end residues are part of each CDR3. The D gene is left open where the match is weak. Not every row has a clone size; where given, it reads once, few, many or a size class.

D: -; V: TRBV6-5; J: TRBJ1-1; size: many; CDR3: CASSYSAVGGTEAFF; DNA: TGTGCCAGCAGTTACTCGGCAGTCGGAGGGACTGAAGCTTTCTTT
D: TRBD2; V: TRBV6-1; J: TRBJ2-7; size: many; CDR3: CASSDSQRGEQYF; DNA: TGTGCCAGCAGTGACTCACAGCGGGGGGAGCAGTACTTC
D: -; V: TRBV3-1; J: TRBJ2-7; size: many; CDR3: CASSQTGPRRGEQYF; DNA: TGTGCCAGCAGCCAGACAGGCCCTAGGCGCGGCGAGCAGTACTTC
D: TRBD1; V: TRBV27; J: TRBJ2-5; size: many; CDR3: CASSFSPKGQGGQETQYF; DNA: TGTGCCAGCAGTTTCAGTCCAAAGGGACAGGGGGGGCAAGAGACCCAGTACTTC
D: TRBD2; V: TRBV20-1; J: TRBJ2-7; size: many; CDR3: CSARWGGAPYEQYF; DNA: TGCAGTGCTAGATGGGGGGGTGCACCCTACGAGCAGTACTTC
D: -; V: TRBV29-1; J: TRBJ1-3; size: many; CDR3: CSVDKGGSGNTIYF; DNA: TGCAGCGTTGATAAGGGGGGCTCTGGAAACACCATATATTTT
D: TRBD2; V: TRBV6-5; J: TRBJ2-1; size: many; CDR3: CASSSSGGYNEQFF; DNA: TGTGCCAGCAGTTCTAGCGGGGGTTACAATGAGCAGTTCTTC
D: -; V: TRBV20-1; J: TRBJ1-1; size: many; CDR3: CSARRALMNTEAFF; DNA: TGCAGTGCTAGACGGGCGTTAATGAACACTGAAGCTTTCTTT
D: -; V: TRBV29-1; J: TRBJ1-3; size: many; CDR3: CSVEDLVGGANTIYF; DNA: TGCAGCGTTGAAGATCTAGTCGGAGGTGCAAACACCATATATTTT
D: TRBD2; V: TRBV5-1; J: TRBJ2-3; size: many; CDR3: CASTPTVSGNTDTQYF; DNA: TGCGCCAGCACCCCGACCGTTAGCGGGAACACAGATACGCAGTATTTT
D: -; V: TRBV29-1; J: TRBJ2-4; size: many; CDR3: CSVVEGAKNIQYF; DNA: TGCAGCGTTGTGGAGGGAGCCAAAAACATTCAGTACTTC
D: -; V: TRBV7-9; J: TRBJ1-1; size: many; CDR3: CASSFLQEMAFF; DNA: TGTGCCAGCAGCTTCTTACAGGAAATGGCTTTCTTT
D: -; V: TRBV6-2/TRBV6-3; J: TRBJ2-5; size: many; CDR3: CASSYLQETQYF; DNA: TGTGCCAGCAGTTACCTTCAAGAGACCCAGTACTTC
D: -; V: TRBV7-9; J: TRBJ1-1; size: many; CDR3: CASSPGADNTEAFF; DNA: TGTGCCAGCAGCCCTGGGGCAGACAACACTGAAGCTTTCTTT
D: -; V: TRBV6-5; J: TRBJ1-5; size: many; CDR3: CASSSGQNSNQPQHF; DNA: TGTGCCAGCAGTTCCGGACAGAATAGCAATCAGCCCCAGCATTTT
D: -; V: TRBV4-3; J: TRBJ2-7; size: many; CDR3: CASSQDLAYEQYF; DNA: TGCGCCAGCAGCCAAGATCTAGCCTACGAGCAGTACTTC
D: -; V: TRBV28; J: TRBJ1-4; size: -; CDR3: CASNWGGDEKLFF; DNA: TGTGCCAGCAATTGGGGGGGCGATGAAAAACTGTTTTTT
D: -; V: TRBV12-3/TRBV12-4; J: TRBJ1-6; size: many; CDR3: CASSLKNSPLHF; DNA: TGTGCCAGCAGTTTGAAGAATTCACCCCTCCACTTT
D: TRBD2; V: TRBV2; J: TRBJ2-7; size: -; CDR3: CASSEAWDYENEQYF; DNA: TGTGCCAGCAGTGAAGCATGGGACTACGAGAACGAGCAGTACTTC
D: -; V: TRBV7-9; J: TRBJ1-4; size: many; CDR3: CASSLWTATNEKLFF; DNA: TGTGCCAGCAGCCTGTGGACAGCAACTAATGAAAAACTGTTTTTT
D: TRBD2; V: TRBV7-9; J: TRBJ2-1; size: -; CDR3: CASSLGSGARNEQFF; DNA: TGTGCCAGCAGCTTGGGCAGCGGGGCTCGCAATGAGCAGTTCTTC
D: TRBD1; V: TRBV20-1; J: TRBJ2-1; size: many; CDR3: CSAPQGAGSYNEQFF; DNA: TGCAGTGCGCCGCAGGGGGCGGGCTCCTACAATGAGCAGTTCTTC
D: -; V: TRBV23-1; J: TRBJ1-5; size: many; CDR3: CASRLKRQRLSPNQPQHF; DNA: TGCGCCAGCCGATTAAAGCGACAGAGGCTGAGCCCAAATCAGCCCCAGCATTTT
D: -; V: TRBV19; J: TRBJ2-3; size: many; CDR3: CASSIRAGRGPDTQYF; DNA: TGTGCCAGTAGTATAAGGGCGGGCCGGGGCCCAGATACGCAGTATTTT
D: TRBD2; V: TRBV29-1; J: TRBJ2-1; size: many; CDR3: CSVGSAGGRNEQFF; DNA: TGCAGCGTTGGTTCAGCGGGGGGGAGGAATGAGCAGTTCTTC
D: TRBD1; V: TRBV29-1; J: TRBJ1-1; size: few; CDR3: CSVKAGTAIEAFF; DNA: TGCAGCGTTAAAGCCGGGACAGCGATTGAAGCTTTCTTT
D: -; V: TRBV18; J: TRBJ2-5; size: many; CDR3: CASSPERVSETQYF; DNA: TGTGCCAGCTCACCAGAGAGGGTTTCAGAGACCCAGTACTTC
D: TRBD1; V: TRBV4-3; J: TRBJ2-3; size: many; CDR3: CASSRGPGTGEADTQYF; DNA: TGCGCCAGCAGCCGGGGTCCTGGGACAGGGGAGGCAGATACGCAGTATTTT
D: -; V: TRBV7-2; J: TRBJ1-6; size: -; CDR3: CASSLVGGTRTHSPLHF; DNA: TGTGCCAGCAGCTTAGTGGGGGGAACGCGAACGCATTCACCCCTCCACTTT
D: TRBD1; V: TRBV7-9; J: TRBJ1-5; size: few; CDR3: CASSYGTGEVGQPQHF; DNA: TGTGCCAGCAGCTACGGGACAGGGGAAGTGGGTCAGCCCCAGCATTTT
D: -; V: TRBV20-1; J: TRBJ2-5; size: many; CDR3: CSALGGPNQETQYF; DNA: TGCAGTGCTCTGGGGGGCCCCAACCAAGAGACCCAGTACTTC